These T cell receptor beta chains were read from a single sample in a study of shared clonotypes between healthy human individuals. TCRdb keeps only in-frame clones here, not all; method: immunoSEQ multiplex PCR. The sample shows 2 million to 3 million clones, just over 90% of them seen only once. The material sequenced was naive CD4+ T cells sorted from blood. The receptors originated from a man aged 18-30 years in good health. CDR3s include the opening cysteine and the closing phenylalanine or tryptophan. Each record gives: clone size, D gene, J gene, V gene, CDR3 DNA, CDR3 protein. A D gene is named only where the DNA matches it firmly. Not all rows give a size; the values are once, few, many and, for expanded clones, a class.

. | . | TRBJ2-2 | TRBV7-8 | TGTGCCAGCAGCTTAGAGCGTGGAGGGCAGCCAAAAACCGGGGAGCTGTTTTTT | CASSLERGGQPKTGELFF
. | TRBD2 | TRBJ2-5 | TRBV15 | TGTGCCACCAGCAGAGATGGGACTAGCGGGATACGAGGACGAGAGACCCAGTACTTC | CATSRDGTSGIRGRETQYF
. | TRBD1 | TRBJ1-2 | TRBV28 | TGTGCCAGCAGTCTCCGGGACAGGGGTGGCTATGGCTACACCTTC | CASSLRDRGGYGYTF
. | TRBD1 | TRBJ1-1 | TRBV18 | TGTGCCAGCTCACCAGGACAGGAACCGAACACTGAAGCTTTCTTT | CASSPGQEPNTEAFF
. | . | TRBJ2-3 | TRBV5-1 | TGCGCCAGCAGCGAACAGGCCAGCACAGATACGCAGTATTTT | CASSEQASTDTQYF
. | . | TRBJ1-6 | TRBV7-8 | TGTGCCAGCAGCTTAGAGGGCAATGAGGGGTTCAGCTATAATTCACCCCTCCACTTT | CASSLEGNEGFSYNSPLHF
once | TRBD2 | TRBJ2-7 | TRBV13 | TGTGCCAGCAGCAACCTAGCGGGGGGGCACTACGAGCAGTACTTC | CASSNLAGGHYEQYF
. | . | TRBJ2-1 | TRBV7-2 | TGTGCCAGCAGCTTAGCGCCAGCGGGCGTCTCCTACAATGAGCAGTTCTTC | CASSLAPAGVSYNEQFF
. | . | TRBJ2-3 | TRBV10-3 | TGTGCCGCCGGGACCACAGATACGCAGTATTTT | CAAGTTDTQYF
. | TRBD2 | TRBJ2-7 | TRBV6-5 | TGTGCCAGCAGTCGGGGGACTAGCGGGCCTTACGAGCAGTACTTC | CASSRGTSGPYEQYF
. | TRBD1 | TRBJ1-5 | TRBV30 | TGTGCCTGGAGTGCTGGACAGGGTAGCAATCAGCCCCAGCATTTT | CAWSAGQGSNQPQHF
. | . | TRBJ2-1 | TRBV19 | TGTGCCAGTAGTATAGAAGGGGGAAACAATGAGCAGTTCTTC | CASSIEGGNNEQFF
. | . | TRBJ2-3 | TRBV15 | TGTGCCACCAGCAGGGACGGAGGAGGAGATACGCAGTATTTT | CATSRDGGGDTQYF
. | . | TRBJ1-4 | TRBV4-3 | TGCGCCAGCAGCCAAGATCGGGCTAATGAAAAACTGTTTTTT | CASSQDRANEKLFF
. | TRBD1 | TRBJ1-4 | TRBV5-6 | TGTGCCAGCAGCTTGGTAGGGGGCGGTGAAAAACTGTTTTTT | CASSLVGGGEKLFF
. | TRBD2 | TRBJ2-2 | TRBV19 | TGTGCCAGTAGTATAGGACTAGCGGGCACGAACACCGGGGAGCTGTTTTTT | CASSIGLAGTNTGELFF
. | . | TRBJ2-7 | TRBV6-1 | TGTGCCAGCAATGCAGGGGACAAGACCTACGAGCAGTACTTC | CASNAGDKTYEQYF
. | TRBD2 | TRBJ2-7 | TRBV20-1 | TGCAGTGCCCGACTAGCGTACGAGCAGTACTTC | CSARLAYEQYF
once | TRBD1 | TRBJ1-6 | TRBV29-1 | TGCAGCGTGATGGCCGGGACAGGGCATAATTCACCCCTCCACTTT | CSVMAGTGHNSPLHF
. | . | TRBJ1-1 | TRBV27 | TGTGCCAGCAGTACAGAGCCCCGCCGAGCAGCTTTCTTT | CASSTEPRRAAFF
. | . | TRBJ1-1 | TRBV5-5 | TGTGCCAGCAGCTTTACGGCTCCCCCAGTGAACACTGAAGCTTTCTTT | CASSFTAPPVNTEAFF
. | TRBD1 | TRBJ1-3 | TRBV19 | TGTGCCAGTAGTATCCGCTGGACAGACAGGGTCGGCGGAAACACCATATATTTT | CASSIRWTDRVGGNTIYF
once | TRBD1 | TRBJ2-3 | TRBV9 | TGTGCCAGCAGCCACGGACAGGGCCCAGATACGCAGTATTTT | CASSHGQGPDTQYF
. | . | TRBJ1-6 | TRBV19 | TGTGCCAGTAGTACACAGGGAGGAAATTCACCCCTCCACTTT | CASSTQGGNSPLHF
. | TRBD2 | TRBJ2-5 | TRBV30 | TGTGCCTGGGGGGGGACTAGCGGGAGGGCCAGGGAGACCCAGTACTTC | CAWGGTSGRARETQYF
. | . | TRBJ1-4 | TRBV25-1 | TGTGCCAGCAGTGACGAGCGGGGGCCCTCCAATGAAAAACTGTTTTTT | CASSDERGPSNEKLFF
. | . | TRBJ2-5 | TRBV5-6 | TGTGCCAGCAGCAGGGGGGGCCAAGAGACCCAGTACTTC | CASSRGGQETQYF
few | TRBD1 | TRBJ1-3 | TRBV9 | TGTGCCAGCAGCGTACAGACAGGGAGTGGAAACACCATATATTTT | CASSVQTGSGNTIYF
. | TRBD1 | TRBJ1-1 | TRBV25-1 | TGTGCCAGCAGTGGCCTAGGGACAGGGGGCACTGAAGCTTTCTTT | CASSGLGTGGTEAFF
. | . | TRBJ1-1 | TRBV27 | TGTGCCAGCAGTTTACTGACGGAGGGTAGAATTGGCACTGAAGCTTTCTTT | CASSLLTEGRIGTEAFF
. | . | TRBJ2-2 | TRBV5-1 | TGCGCCAGCAGCCCCCGACAGGGAGGCACCGGGGAGCTGTTTTTT | CASSPRQGGTGELFF
. | TRBD2 | TRBJ2-7 | TRBV2 | TGTGCCAGCAGTGAAGAGGGGACTAGGAGGATAGTGTACGAGCAGTACTTC | CASSEEGTRRIVYEQYF
. | . | TRBJ2-2 | TRBV27 | TGTGCCAGCGGGGGTGGCGGCACCGGGGAGCTGTTTTTT | CASGGGGTGELFF
. | TRBD1 | TRBJ1-5 | TRBV19 | TGTGCCAGTAGTATGTTGGGGAGACAGGGGGATCAGCCCCAGCATTTT | CASSMLGRQGDQPQHF
few | . | TRBJ1-1 | TRBV15 | TGTGCCACCAGCAAAGGACAGATGAACACTGAAGCTTTCTTT | CATSKGQMNTEAFF
. | . | TRBJ2-5 | TRBV5-1 | TGCGCCAGCGCTGGGGGCCCGACGAACCAAGAGACCCAGTACTTC | CASAGGPTNQETQYF
. | TRBD2 | TRBJ2-1 | TRBV9 | TGTGCCAGCAGCGCCTCCGGGACTAGCGGGAGACGTCCCCGGGGGAATGAGCAGTTCTTC | CASSASGTSGRRPRGNEQFF
. | . | TRBJ2-5 | TRBV9 | TGTGCCAGCAGCGTGGGGGGGACAGGTTTGTACCAAGAGACCCAGTACTTC | CASSVGGTGLYQETQYF
. | TRBD2 | TRBJ2-7 | TRBV5-4 | TGTGCCAGCAGTTCCCCGACTAGCGGAGTCTACGAGCAGTACTTC | CASSSPTSGVYEQYF
. | . | TRBJ2-2 | TRBV2 | TGTGCCAGCAGTCCCGGGACCCCCGGGGAGCTGTTTTTT | CASSPGTPGELFF
. | . | TRBJ2-1 | TRBV6-1 | TGTGCCAGCAGTGAAGGGAGGGTTAAACAGTACAATGAGCAGTTCTTC | CASSEGRVKQYNEQFF
. | . | TRBJ2-1 | TRBV10-1 | TGCGCCAGCACGGGCCGGGGCGAGCAGTTCTTC | CASTGRGEQFF
. | . | TRBJ2-7 | TRBV5-6 | TGTGCCAGCAGCTTGGCGCGGGGATCCCCGGGTGGCGAGCAGTACTTC | CASSLARGSPGGEQYF
. | TRBD1 | TRBJ1-4 | TRBV5-1 | TGCGCCAGCAGATCGACAGGGGGGTTGGATGAAAAACTGTTTTTT | CASRSTGGLDEKLFF
. | TRBD1 | TRBJ2-3 | TRBV27 | TGTGCCAGCAGTTTTTGGGACAGACTAAGCACAGATACGCAGTATTTT | CASSFWDRLSTDTQYF
. | . | TRBJ2-3 | TRBV19 | TGTGCCACCCTGGGGGGTGGTACAGATACGCAGTATTTT | CATLGGGTDTQYF
. | . | TRBJ2-7 | TRBV6-6 | TGTGCCAGCACCACGGCCCGTTCCGTTTACGAGCAGTACTTC | CASTTARSVYEQYF
. | . | TRBJ2-5 | TRBV2 | TGTGCCAGCAGTCCCCAAACCTCCCAAGAGACCCAGTACTTC | CASSPQTSQETQYF
. | TRBD1 | TRBJ2-7 | TRBV30 | TGTGCCTGGTGGACAGGGGGCAATTCCTACGAGCAGTACTTC | CAWWTGGNSYEQYF
. | TRBD1 | TRBJ2-7 | TRBV4-2 | TGTGCCAGCAGCCAAGCCCGCGTACGGCAGGGGGCAGTGTACGAGCAGTACTTC | CASSQARVRQGAVYEQYF
once | . | TRBJ2-1 | TRBV7-8 | TGTGCCAGCAGCTTACGTACCTCCGGACTGGGGAATGAGCAGTTCTTC | CASSLRTSGLGNEQFF